The clone carrying this TCR beta chain was seen repeatedly, ten times or more. Antigen: not known. Among ophthalmopathy patients, the Clinical Activity Score reached at least 3, the NOSPECS grade reached at least 4, and duration remained under 3 months. Diagnoses rested on clinical symptoms, serum thyroxine and TRAb, thyroid ultrasound and orbital computed tomography. TCR beta CDR3 sequences were amplified from RNA transcripts. The HTBI primer set drove a first-round RT-PCR of the TCR CDR3. TCRdb reprocessed the multiplex PCR reads via MiXCR and lists one record per CDR3 protein. The data hold hundreds of thousands of distinct CDR3 sequences, with 20% observed a single time. The CDR3 runs 13 residues. Germline assignment: CDR1 LNHDA and CDR2 SQIVND (reference sequence). V was trimmed by 3 bases and J by 2 bases, leaving 7 bases between them. The data were obtained in a study of T cells in Graves' hyperthyroidism and ophthalmopathy. Study-level points and caveats: The model made its ophthalmopathy prediction, and onset followed a median approximately 6.5 months later. Among clonotypes expanded in thyroid above 0.001, most were also found in blood.

The sequenced sample consisted of blood. This clonotype originated in a man aged 40-50 years with Graves' ophthalmopathy. This sequence joins TRBV19 and TRBJ1-2; D may be TRBD1 (6 bases). The CDR3 coding sequence is TGTGCCAGTAGTATGGACAGCAACTATGGCTACACCTTC. Encoded protein: CASSMDSNYGYTF.